This T cell receptor beta chain stems from a study of T-cell reconstitution after alpha-beta-depleted transplantation in children. The study's findings and limits: Two months or so post-transplant, alpha-beta T cells reportedly derived from several hundred expanded graft clones. From newly produced T cells came most of the T-cell counts and diversity one year after transplant.

The length of the CDR3 is 13 residues. With 4 bases removed from V and 10 bases from J, the gap between germline ends came to 14 bases. Germline CDR1 and CDR2: KGHSH and LQKENI. Unique molecular identifiers were incorporated when the TCRbeta library was constructed. TCRdb re-called the PCR reads with MiXCR, one entry per CDR3 protein. The data hold 700,000 to 950,000 distinct CDR3 sequences, with roughly 15% observed a single time. In regard to this clonotype: The antigen is undetermined.

This clonotype originated in a male patient aged 10 to 17 who had a stem cell transplant for acute lymphoblastic leukemia, so the T cells may come from the graft donor. This sequence joins TRBV18 and TRBJ2-1; maybe TRBD1 (6 bases). This specimen consisted of PBMCs, mostly from graft donor cells, obtained 360 days after TCRalphabeta/CD19-depleted stem cell transplant. In DNA form, the CDR3 reads TGTGCCAGCTCACTAAACAGGGCCACCGAGCAGTTCTTC. Protein sequence: CASSLNRATEQFF. Supplemented by reference TRBV18 and TRBJ2-1, the full variable domain reads NAGVMQNPRHLVRRRGQEARLRCSPMKGHSHVYWYRQLPEEGLKFMVYLQKENIIDESGMPKERFSAEFPKEGPSILRIQQVVRGDSAAYFCASSLNRATEQFFGPGTRLTVL.